One sample yielded the 20 T cell receptor beta chains listed below, sequenced in a study of OX40 agonist ivuxolimab in advanced cancers. Measured with immunoSEQ multiplex PCR; TCRdb has only the in-frame clones, and not every one. Here the sample spans tens of thousands of clones, less than 90% being singletons. Here the sequenced sample was CD4+ or CD8+ T cells sorted from blood, taken in a trial of the OX40 agonist ivuxolimab. All receptors derive from an adult with an advanced solid tumor such as melanoma, head and neck, liver or kidney cancer.

The chain has TRBV30 and TRBJ1-1; 7 nucleotides align to TRBD1. The CDR3 has 14 residues. Trimming at V came to 2 bases and at J to 3 bases, leaving 6 bases not matched to a gene. Germline V gene lookup returns CDR1 GTSNPN and CDR2 SVGIG (reference sequence). This CDR3 is CAWSIRDRDTEAFF. The CDR3 DNA is TGTGCCTGGAGTATCCGGGACAGAGACACTGAAGCTTTCTTT.

In DNA, the CDR3 is TGTGCCAGCAGAGCAGGGGCGGGAGCTAATGAAAAACTGTTTTTT. This codes for CASRAGAGANEKLFF. This chain connects TRBV2 to TRBJ1-4; D might be TRBD1 (6 bases). Looked up from germline, CDR1 is SNHLY and CDR2 is FYNNEI. The CDR3 runs to 15 residues. The V gene lost 6 bases and the J gene lost 3 bases, with 14 bases spanning the gap.

This clone was seen only a few times. This rearrangement joins TRBV9 to TRBJ1-4; 7 positions match TRBD1. The CDR3 has 14 residues. V gave up 4 bases and J gave up 7 bases; unmatched junction bases: 7. CDR1 and CDR2 from the germline V gene are SGDLS and YYNGEE. CDR3 loop: CASSPGGRGEKLFF. CDR3 coding DNA: TGTGCCAGCAGCCCAGGGGGGAGAGGTGAAAAACTGTTTTTT. The variable domain in full, with the rest retrieved from reference TRBV9 and TRBJ1-4, is DSGVTQTPKHLITATGQRVTLRCSPRSGDLSVYWYQQSLDQGLQFLIQYYNGEERAKGNILERFSAQQFPDLHSELNLSSLELGDSALYFCASSPGGRGEKLFFGSGTQLSVL.

This clone has just one count. V gene TRBV19 combines with J gene TRBJ1-2, with a tentative D call TRBD1 (5 bases). V lost 8 bases and J lost 0, with 13 bases in between. The CDR3 sequence is 14 residues long. Germline V gene data show CDR1 as LNHDA and CDR2 as SQIVND (reference sequence). The CDR3 loop is CASCSGKSNYGYTF. The CDR3 DNA follows: TGTGCCAGTTGCTCAGGGAAGTCTAACTATGGCTACACCTTC.

Here the CDR3 reads CASSQVRYYGYTF. CDR3 nucleotide sequence: TGCGCCAGCAGCCAAGTTAGATACTATGGCTACACCTTC. The genes are TRBV4-3 and TRBJ1-2; D is unclear. CDR1 LGHNA and CDR2 YSLEER come from the germline V gene. This CDR3 has 13 residues. The V and J ends lost 1 base and 3 bases respectively, with 6 bases between them.

The V gene is TRBV9, the J gene TRBJ1-2; a weak D match, TRBD1 (5 bases). The CDR3 runs to 15 residues. Germline V gene sequence: CDR1 SGDLS, CDR2 YYNGEE. Between the trimmed V and J ends, which lost 0 bases and 4 bases, there was a span of 13 bases. CDR3 in amino acids: CASSVDPGRTYGYTF. The CDR3 DNA follows: TGTGCCAGCAGCGTAGACCCAGGGAGGACCTATGGCTACACCTTC.

The chain combines TRBV19 with TRBJ1-2; D ambiguous. Deletions cut 8 bases from V and 4 bases from J, with 14 bases between. Germline CDR1 reads LNHDA; CDR2 reads SQIVND (reference sequence). The CDR3 is made up of 13 amino acids. CDR3 DNA sequence: TGTGCCAGTTCCGTTACTTGGGGCTATGGCTACACCTTC. Translating gives CASSVTWGYGYTF.

This chain links TRBV21-1 with TRBJ1-6. TRBV21-1 is classified as a pseudogene. This CDR3 is built from 17 residues. Here the CDR3 reads CASSIFYGPAIISPLHF. In DNA, the CDR3 is TGTGCCAGCAGCATTTTCTACGGCCCAGCTATAATTTCACCCCTCCACTTT.

The chain recombines TRBV29-1 with TRBJ1-1; D remains ambiguous. Per the germline V gene, CDR1 is SQVTM and CDR2 is ANQGSEA. V was cut by 4 bases and J by 5 bases, with 14 bases left in between. The CDR3 covers 13 residues. CDR3 loop: CSVVSGRRTEAFF. The CDR3 DNA sequence: TGCAGCGTTGTCTCAGGCCGACGGACTGAAGCTTTCTTT. The full variable domain, in which reference TRBV29-1 and TRBJ1-1 provide the parts outside the CDR3, is SAVISQKPSRDICQRGTSLTIQCQVDSQVTMMFWYRQQPGQSLTLIATANQGSEATYESGFVIDKFPISRPNLTFSTLTVSNMSPEDSSIYLCSVVSGRRTEAFFGQGTRLTVV.

The gene calls are TRBV7-9 and TRBJ1-5; D gene ambiguous. The V and J ends lost 1 base and 3 bases respectively, with 10 bases between them. The CDR3 is 15 residues long. Germline V gene data show CDR1 as SEHNR and CDR2 as FQNEAQ (reference sequence). CDR3 protein: CASSLVGIPNQPQHF. The CDR3 DNA reads TGTGCCAGCAGCTTAGTTGGGATTCCCAATCAGCCCCAGCATTTT.

The rearrangement links TRBV28 to TRBJ2-7, with 7 nucleotides matching TRBD1. Looked up from germline, CDR1 is MDHEN and CDR2 is SYDVKM. CDR3 length equals 14 residues. V trimming: 6 bases; J trimming: 5 bases; junction bases outside the gene matches: 10. This CDR3 reads CASRKTGVTNEQYF. In DNA, the CDR3 is TGTGCCAGCAGAAAAACAGGGGTCACGAACGAGCAGTACTTC.

Worth noting for this clone: Other DNA sequences of this sample code for an identical CDR3. The rearrangement links TRBV5-5 to TRBJ1-5, with a possible D match to TRBD1 (6 bases). The CDR3 is 12 residues long. The ends were cut back, 1 base at V and 7 bases at J, with 6 bases in the middle. Germline V gene lookup returns CDR1 SGHKS and CDR2 YYEKEE (reference sequence). For the CDR3, the DNA is TGTGCCAGCAGCTTGCAGGGGCAGCCCCAGCATTTT. As protein: CASSLQGQPQHF. The full variable domain, its missing parts supplied by reference TRBV5-5 and TRBJ1-5, is DAGVTQSPTHLIKTRGQQVTLRCSPISGHKSVSWYQQVLGQGPQFIFQYYEKEERGRGNFPDRFSARQFPNYSSELNVNALLLGDSALYLCASSLQGQPQHFGDGTRLSIL.

CDR3 sequence reads: CASSLVGDGTDTQYF. The CDR3 DNA reads TGTGCCAGCAGCTTAGTGGGAGATGGCACAGATACGCAGTATTTT. J is TRBJ2-3 and V is TRBV7-2; D possibly corresponds to TRBD2 (5 bases). This CDR3 contains 15 residues. Deletions cut 1 base from V and 1 base from J, with 9 bases between. Germline V CDR1 and CDR2: SGHTA, FQGNSA.

The count of this clone is one. The genes are TRBV23-1 and TRBJ1-5; weak D call: TRBD1 (5 bases). TRBV23-1 is an ORF, and what it does is uncertain. The CDR3 runs to 14 residues. V shed 3 bases and J shed 3 bases, with 9 bases lying between them. The CDR3 sequence is CASSHRGHNQPQHF. CDR3 coding DNA: TGCGCCAGCAGTCACCGGGGCCACAATCAGCCCCAGCATTTT.

This clone was picked up a small number of times. V usage is TRBV10-3 and J usage is TRBJ1-2; D not certain. From germline, CDR1 is ENHRY and CDR2 SYGVKD. The CDR3 length is 14 residues. The V end lost 3 bases, the J end lost 7 bases, and 15 bases lay between the germline ends. CDR3 sequence (DNA): TGTGCCATCAGTGATCGGGCGGCGGCGGGTGGCTACACCTTC. It encodes CAISDRAAAGGYTF.

The chain recombines TRBV30 with TRBJ1-5; D is unclear. Trimming left V 4 bases short and J 5 bases short, with 15 bases between. The germline gives CDR1 GTSNPN, CDR2 SVGIG (reference sequence). This CDR3 region has 14 residues. CDR3 in amino acids: CAWNDRSSHQPQHF. The CDR3 region has the DNA TGTGCCTGGAATGACCGATCCTCACATCAGCCCCAGCATTTT. The full variable domain, with the rest looked up from reference TRBV30 and TRBJ1-5, is SQTIHQWPATLVQPVGSPLSLECTVEGTSNPNLYWYRQAAGRGLQLLFYSVGIGQISSEVPQNLSASRPQDRQFILSSKKLLLSDSGFYLCAWNDRSSHQPQHFGDGTRLSIL.

V gene TRBV6-5 combines with J gene TRBJ1-5, with a possible D match to TRBD1 (5 bases). This CDR3 spans 14 amino acids. Germline CDR1 reads MNHEY; CDR2 reads SVGAGI. V lost 6 bases and J 5 bases, leaving 14 bases between the germline ends. CDR3 bases: TGTGCCAGCAGCCCCGGGACCAGGGATCAGCCCCAGCATTTT. Encoded protein: CASSPGTRDQPQHF.

The V and J genes are TRBV28 and TRBJ2-2; D might be TRBD2 (6 bases). The CDR3 length is 16 residues. Germline V gene data show CDR1 as MDHEN and CDR2 as SYDVKM. Trimming took 5 bases from V and 5 from J, leaving 18 bases between them. DNA of the CDR3: TGTGCCAGCAGTCCTCCGGGACTTCGGGGGACCGGGGAGCTGTTTTTT. The encoded protein is CASSPPGLRGTGELFF.

The V and J genes are TRBV6-6 and TRBJ2-5, with TRBD2 identical over 14 bases. The CDR3 contains 16 residues. The junction had 5 bases not matched to a gene; V was cut back by 6 bases and J by 2 bases. The V gene's germline CDR1 is MNHNY and CDR2 SVGAGI (reference sequence). In nucleotides, the CDR3 is TGTGCCAGCAGGATGACTAGCGGGGGGGGACAAGAGACCCAGTACTTC. Translating it yields CASRMTSGGGQETQYF.

Details on this clone: The identical CDR3 is also encoded by other nucleotide sequences in the sample. This chain links TRBV7-3 with TRBJ2-3; D is perhaps TRBD1 (6 bases). Germline V gene lookup returns CDR1 SGHTA and CDR2 FQGTGA. With 1 base removed from V and 0 bases from J, the gap between germline ends came to 11 bases. The CDR3 covers 16 residues. This chain's CDR3 is CASSLKGGHSTDTQYF. The DNA of the CDR3 is TGTGCCAGCAGCTTAAAAGGGGGACACAGCACAGATACGCAGTATTTT. Full variable domain (rest looked up from reference TRBV7-3 and TRBJ2-3): GAGVSQTPSNKVTEKGKYVELRCDPISGHTALYWYRQSLGQGPEFLIYFQGTGAADDSGLPNDRFFAVRPEGSVSTLKIQRTERGDSAVYLCASSLKGGHSTDTQYFGPGTRLTVL.